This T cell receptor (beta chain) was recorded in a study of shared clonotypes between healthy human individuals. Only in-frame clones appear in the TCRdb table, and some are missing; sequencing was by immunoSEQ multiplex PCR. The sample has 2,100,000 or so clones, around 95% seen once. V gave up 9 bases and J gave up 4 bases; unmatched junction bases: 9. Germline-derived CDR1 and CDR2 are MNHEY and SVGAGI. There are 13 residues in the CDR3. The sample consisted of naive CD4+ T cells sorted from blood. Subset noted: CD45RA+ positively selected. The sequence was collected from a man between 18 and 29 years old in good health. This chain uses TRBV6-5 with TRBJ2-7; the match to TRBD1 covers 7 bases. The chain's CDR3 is CASGTASWYEQYF. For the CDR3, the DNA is TGTGCCAGTGGGACAGCCTCATGGTACGAGCAGTACTTC.